This is a list of T cell receptor beta chains from one sample in a study of blood T cell repertoires in COVID-19. Produced via immunoSEQ multiplex PCR; TCRdb's table is partial and in-frame only. The data hold hundreds of thousands of clones, with approximately 86% observed a single time. Sequences were obtained from peripheral blood. The receptors shown here come from a man between 65 and 85 years old with acute or convalescent COVID-19. Each CDR3 is given with its conserved first and last residue. Each record gives: D gene, clone size, J gene, V gene, CDR3 DNA, CDR3 protein. A D gene is named only where the DNA matches it firmly. A clone size is listed for some rows: how often the clone was seen (once, few, many), or a class if it is expanded.

d_gene: NA
abundance: NA
j_gene: TRBJ1-4
v_gene: TRBV6-2/TRBV6-3
CDR3nt: TGTGCCAGCAGTTACAGTTGGCAGGGCGAGAATGAAAAACTGTTTTTT
CDR3aa: CASSYSWQGENEKLFF

d_gene: TRBD2
abundance: once
j_gene: TRBJ2-1
v_gene: TRBV7-3
CDR3nt: TGTGCCAGCAGCAAATTTAGCGGGGGGGCTTATGAGCAGTTCTTC
CDR3aa: CASSKFSGGAYEQFF

d_gene: NA
abundance: NA
j_gene: TRBJ2-7
v_gene: TRBV6-5
CDR3nt: TGTGCCAGCAGACCCGGAGGGGAATTTGGCGAGCAGTACTTC
CDR3aa: CASRPGGEFGEQYF

d_gene: NA
abundance: NA
j_gene: TRBJ2-5
v_gene: TRBV5-8
CDR3nt: TGTGCCAGCAGCTTGAACATACGGGGGTCAGAGACCCAGTACTTC
CDR3aa: CASSLNIRGSETQYF

d_gene: NA
abundance: NA
j_gene: TRBJ1-2
v_gene: TRBV18
CDR3nt: TGTGCCAGCTCTACTGGACAGAACTATGGCTACACCTTC
CDR3aa: CASSTGQNYGYTF

d_gene: TRBD1
abundance: NA
j_gene: TRBJ2-7
v_gene: TRBV29-1
CDR3nt: TGCAGCGTTGTGGGGACAGCCTACGAGCAGTACTTC
CDR3aa: CSVVGTAYEQYF

d_gene: NA
abundance: NA
j_gene: TRBJ1-5
v_gene: TRBV4-3
CDR3nt: TGCGCCAGCAGCCAAGATATTATCCAGCAGCCCCAGCATTTT
CDR3aa: CASSQDIIQQPQHF

d_gene: TRBD1
abundance: NA
j_gene: TRBJ2-7
v_gene: TRBV11-3
CDR3nt: TGTGCCAGCAGCTCGGGACAGGGAAGGTCCGAGCAGTACTTC
CDR3aa: CASSSGQGRSEQYF

d_gene: TRBD2
abundance: NA
j_gene: TRBJ2-1
v_gene: TRBV11-3
CDR3nt: TGTGCCAGCAGCCCTGGACTAGCTAACAATGAGCAGTTCTTC
CDR3aa: CASSPGLANNEQFF

d_gene: NA
abundance: NA
j_gene: TRBJ2-3
v_gene: TRBV7-9
CDR3nt: TGTGCCAGCAGCTCCCCGGCGGCAGAAGGCACAGATACGCAGTATTTT
CDR3aa: CASSSPAAEGTDTQYF

d_gene: TRBD1
abundance: NA
j_gene: TRBJ1-5
v_gene: TRBV12-3/TRBV12-4
CDR3nt: TGTGCCAGCAGTCAGGGGGCGCAGCCCCAGCATTTT
CDR3aa: CASSQGAQPQHF

d_gene: NA
abundance: NA
j_gene: TRBJ1-2
v_gene: TRBV6-1
CDR3nt: TGTGCCAGCAGTGAAGGGGGCGGGAGGTGGAATGGCTACACCTTC
CDR3aa: CASSEGGGRWNGYTF

d_gene: NA
abundance: once
j_gene: TRBJ1-6
v_gene: TRBV5-4
CDR3nt: TGTGCCAGCAGCTTGGACGGGAAGTCACCCCTCCACTTT
CDR3aa: CASSLDGKSPLHF

d_gene: TRBD2
abundance: NA
j_gene: TRBJ2-3
v_gene: TRBV4-3
CDR3nt: TGCGCCAGCAGCCAAGATGCCCTAGCGGGAGATCGAGGTCAGTATTTT
CDR3aa: CASSQDALAGDRGQYF

d_gene: NA
abundance: NA
j_gene: TRBJ1-2
v_gene: TRBV25-1
CDR3nt: TGTGCCAGCAGTGAACGAGAAGTCTATGGCTACACCTTC
CDR3aa: CASSEREVYGYTF

d_gene: TRBD1
abundance: NA
j_gene: TRBJ1-6
v_gene: TRBV27
CDR3nt: TGTGCCAGCAGTCGACAGGGGGCGCGAGGTTCACCCCTCCACTTT
CDR3aa: CASSRQGARGSPLHF

d_gene: NA
abundance: NA
j_gene: TRBJ2-7
v_gene: TRBV4-3
CDR3nt: TGCGCCAGCAGCCAAGATGGCGGTATAGGCGAGCAGTACTTC
CDR3aa: CASSQDGGIGEQYF

d_gene: TRBD2
abundance: NA
j_gene: TRBJ2-3
v_gene: TRBV9
CDR3nt: TGTGCCAGCAGCGTCCGGGGGGAAGGGGATACGCAGTATTTT
CDR3aa: CASSVRGEGDTQYF

d_gene: NA
abundance: NA
j_gene: TRBJ2-2
v_gene: TRBV6-1
CDR3nt: TGTGCCAGCAGTTGGGGACAAAACACCGGGGAGCTGTTTTTT
CDR3aa: CASSWGQNTGELFF

d_gene: TRBD1
abundance: few
j_gene: TRBJ1-6
v_gene: TRBV5-1
CDR3nt: TGCGCCAGCAGCACAGAAGGGGGCCATAATTCACCCCTCCACTTT
CDR3aa: CASSTEGGHNSPLHF

d_gene: TRBD2
abundance: NA
j_gene: TRBJ2-7
v_gene: TRBV19
CDR3nt: TGTGCCAGTAGTCGTCAAGCGGGGGTAAAGAACGAGCAGTACTTC
CDR3aa: CASSRQAGVKNEQYF

d_gene: NA
abundance: NA
j_gene: TRBJ2-6
v_gene: TRBV29-1
CDR3nt: TGCAGCGAGCTTACCGGGACACACTTTTCTGGGGCCAACGTCCTGACTTTC
CDR3aa: CSELTGTHFSGANVLTF

d_gene: NA
abundance: NA
j_gene: TRBJ2-5
v_gene: TRBV29-1
CDR3nt: TGCAGCGTTGAAGTAAGGACAGGGAGGGAATTGAGGACCCAGTACTTC
CDR3aa: CSVEVRTGRELRTQYF

d_gene: TRBD2
abundance: once
j_gene: TRBJ2-7
v_gene: TRBV28
CDR3nt: TGTGCCAGCAGGAGTGACCTAGCGGGAGTCTACGAGCAGTACTTC
CDR3aa: CASRSDLAGVYEQYF

d_gene: NA
abundance: NA
j_gene: TRBJ2-1
v_gene: TRBV19
CDR3nt: TGTGCCAGTAGTCAACAGGGAAGCTTAACTAACAATGAGCAGTTCTTC
CDR3aa: CASSQQGSLTNNEQFF

d_gene: NA
abundance: NA
j_gene: TRBJ1-2
v_gene: TRBV6-5
CDR3nt: TGTGCCAGCGGGCTAGGCGGGGCCTCTGGCTACACCTTC
CDR3aa: CASGLGGASGYTF

d_gene: TRBD1
abundance: NA
j_gene: TRBJ1-2
v_gene: TRBV19
CDR3nt: TGTGCCACTTCAAGGGGACAGGGGCTAGCTAACTATGGCTACACCTTC
CDR3aa: CATSRGQGLANYGYTF

d_gene: TRBD1
abundance: NA
j_gene: TRBJ2-7
v_gene: TRBV5-4
CDR3nt: TGTGCCAGCAGCATGGACAGGGGGCCCTACGAGCAGTACTTC
CDR3aa: CASSMDRGPYEQYF

d_gene: TRBD2
abundance: NA
j_gene: TRBJ2-1
v_gene: TRBV18
CDR3nt: TGTGCCAGCTCATCATCAAGCGGGGGTTACAATGAGCAGTTCTTC
CDR3aa: CASSSSSGGYNEQFF

d_gene: NA
abundance: NA
j_gene: TRBJ2-3
v_gene: TRBV7-9
CDR3nt: TGTGCCAGCAGAGAGGGGGTACAGACCACAGATACGCAGTATTTT
CDR3aa: CASREGVQTTDTQYF

d_gene: NA
abundance: few
j_gene: TRBJ1-2
v_gene: TRBV11-2
CDR3nt: TGTGCCAGCAGCTTAGTGTCAGGGGTGGGGAGCTATGGCTACACCTTC
CDR3aa: CASSLVSGVGSYGYTF

d_gene: NA
abundance: NA
j_gene: TRBJ2-3
v_gene: TRBV20-1
CDR3nt: TGCAGTGCTAGATTCGCAGATACGCAGTATTTT
CDR3aa: CSARFADTQYF

d_gene: TRBD2
abundance: NA
j_gene: TRBJ2-5
v_gene: TRBV15
CDR3nt: TGTGCCACCAGCAGGGGACTAGCTGAGGAGACCCAGTACTTC
CDR3aa: CATSRGLAEETQYF

d_gene: TRBD1
abundance: NA
j_gene: TRBJ1-6
v_gene: TRBV20-1
CDR3nt: TGCAGTGCCGACAGGGGATCCCTCCACTTT
CDR3aa: CSADRGSLHF

d_gene: NA
abundance: NA
j_gene: TRBJ1-3
v_gene: TRBV6-1
CDR3nt: TGTGCCAGCAGTGAAATCAAGCTCTCTGGAAACACCATATATTTT
CDR3aa: CASSEIKLSGNTIYF

d_gene: NA
abundance: NA
j_gene: TRBJ1-3
v_gene: TRBV6-5
CDR3nt: TGTGCCAGCAGTTTGGGGGGTGTCTCTGGAAACACCATATATTTT
CDR3aa: CASSLGGVSGNTIYF

d_gene: TRBD1
abundance: NA
j_gene: TRBJ1-2
v_gene: TRBV19
CDR3nt: TGTGCCAGTAGTACCGGGACAGTATTATACGGCTACACCTTC
CDR3aa: CASSTGTVLYGYTF

d_gene: TRBD1
abundance: few
j_gene: TRBJ1-2
v_gene: TRBV9
CDR3nt: TGTGCCAGCAGCGTAGTGGGGACAGTTTCTAACTATGGCTACACCTTC
CDR3aa: CASSVVGTVSNYGYTF

d_gene: NA
abundance: once
j_gene: TRBJ1-5
v_gene: TRBV7-6
CDR3nt: TGTGCCAGCAGCCCCAGCGGGGAAGGGAGCAATCAGCCCCAGCATTTT
CDR3aa: CASSPSGEGSNQPQHF

d_gene: TRBD1
abundance: NA
j_gene: TRBJ2-1
v_gene: TRBV3-1/TRBV3-2
CDR3nt: TGTGCCAGCAGCCAAGAGGGACAGGGGGACAATGAGCAGTTCTTC
CDR3aa: CASSQEGQGDNEQFF

d_gene: TRBD2
abundance: NA
j_gene: TRBJ2-6
v_gene: TRBV28
CDR3nt: TGTGCCAGTACACTAGCGGGGGGCTCTGGGGCCAACGTCCTGACTTTC
CDR3aa: CASTLAGGSGANVLTF

d_gene: NA
abundance: NA
j_gene: TRBJ2-2
v_gene: TRBV7-9
CDR3nt: TGTGCCAGCAGCTTTCTCAGGGAAACCGGGGAGCTGTTTTTT
CDR3aa: CASSFLRETGELFF

d_gene: NA
abundance: once
j_gene: TRBJ2-2
v_gene: TRBV24-1
CDR3nt: TGTGCCACCAGTGGGAGCGTTAACACCGGGGAGCTGTTTTTT
CDR3aa: CATSGSVNTGELFF

d_gene: TRBD1
abundance: NA
j_gene: TRBJ1-5
v_gene: TRBV2
CDR3nt: TGTGCCAGCATTCAGGACAGGGAGGGCAATCAGCCCCAGCATTTT
CDR3aa: CASIQDREGNQPQHF

d_gene: NA
abundance: NA
j_gene: TRBJ1-1
v_gene: TRBV5-1
CDR3nt: TGCGCCAGCAGCTTGACAGGCGTGAACACTGAAGCTTTCTTT
CDR3aa: CASSLTGVNTEAFF

d_gene: NA
abundance: NA
j_gene: TRBJ1-5
v_gene: TRBV6-6
CDR3nt: TGTGCCAGCAGTCTGCAGGGTATTTATGGCAATCAGCCCCAGCATTTT
CDR3aa: CASSLQGIYGNQPQHF

d_gene: TRBD2
abundance: few
j_gene: TRBJ2-7
v_gene: TRBV28
CDR3nt: TGTGCCAGCAGTTTACCGGCGGGAGGGCCTCGGTACGAGCAGTACTTC
CDR3aa: CASSLPAGGPRYEQYF

d_gene: NA
abundance: NA
j_gene: TRBJ1-6
v_gene: TRBV9
CDR3nt: TGTGCCAGCAGTGAAAGGGGTTCCTATAATTCACCCCTCCACTTT
CDR3aa: CASSERGSYNSPLHF

d_gene: TRBD1
abundance: NA
j_gene: TRBJ2-6
v_gene: TRBV13
CDR3nt: TGTGCCAGCAGCTACCAGGGGACAGCCTCTGGGGCCAACGTCCTGACTTTC
CDR3aa: CASSYQGTASGANVLTF